A single sample is the source of the 5 T cell receptor beta chains below, sequenced in a study of graft-versus-host responses after intestinal transplantation. No antigen has been assigned to these receptors. Produced via immunoSEQ multiplex PCR; TCRdb's table is partial and in-frame only. The table lists some 150,000 clones, around 90% of them singletons. Sequenced here: unstimulated CD4+ T cells sorted from spleen or lymph node cells, sampled before intestinal transplant. The receptors derive from a human donor who received an intestinal transplant.

This chain joins TRBV10-3 and TRBJ1-3, with no clear D. V lost 2 bases to trimming and J lost 7 bases, with 9 bases between them. CDR1 is ENHRY, CDR2 SYGVKD, per germline. This CDR3 region has 13 residues. Here the CDR3 reads CAISEPTVNTIYF. The CDR3 DNA is TGTGCCATCAGTGAGCCGACGGTTAACACCATATATTTT.

The genes are TRBV5-1 and TRBJ2-5; a possible D gene is TRBD2 (6 bases). Per the germline V gene, CDR1 is SGHRS and CDR2 is YFSETQ. Trimming pared 3 bases from V and 1 base from J, leaving 19 bases between. The CDR3 is 17 amino acids. The CDR3 is CASSSVRWGGTQETQYF. CDR3 in DNA: TGCGCCAGCAGCTCCGTTCGGTGGGGAGGCACCCAAGAGACCCAGTACTTC.

V and J are TRBV18 and TRBJ2-2; D not resolved. Germline V gene lookup returns CDR1 KGHSH and CDR2 LQKENI. Trimming left V 4 bases short and J 6 bases short, with 15 bases between. The CDR3 covers 15 residues. The CDR3 sequence is CASSQDRSRAGELFF. The CDR3 region has the DNA TGTGCCAGCTCACAGGACCGCTCCCGAGCCGGGGAGCTGTTTTTT. Supplemented by reference TRBV18 and TRBJ2-2, the full variable domain reads NAGVMQNPRHLVRRRGQEARLRCSPMKGHSHVYWYRQLPEEGLKFMVYLQKENIIDESGMPKERFSAEFPKEGPSILRIQQVVRGDSAAYFCASSQDRSRAGELFFGEGSRLTVL.

The J gene is TRBJ2-3, the V gene TRBV4-3, with 8 positions matching TRBD2. Trimming cost V 0 bases and J 2 bases; bases outside gene matches: 7. CDR3 length: 17 residues. Looked up from germline, CDR1 is LGHNA and CDR2 is YSLEER. The CDR3 coding sequence is TGCGCCAGCAGCCAAGATCGGGGTAGCGGGGTCACAGATACGCAGTATTTT. Translation: CASSQDRGSGVTDTQYF.

Note on this clone: An end of the junction does not agree with germline; a read error may underlie this. The V call is TRBV10-3, the J call TRBJ1-5; maybe TRBD1 (6 bases). The CDR3 has 12 amino acids. Looked up from germline, CDR1 is ENHRY and CDR2 is SYGVKD. CDR3 residues: CAIATGNQPQHF. The CDR3 bases are TGTGCCATCGCGACAGGCAACCAGCCCCAGCATTTT.